A selection of T cell receptor beta chains follows, all from one sample in a study of human T cells and chemical hapten exposure. TCRdb re-called the RACE reads through MiXCR, storing one row per CDR3 protein. Of 95,000 to 130,000 distinct CDR3 sequences in the sample, over 10% were seen once. The sample here was whole blood, taken in connection with sensitization to the hapten diphenylcyclopropenone (DPC). The receptors derive from a woman aged 50 to 60 with alopecia areata. Some clones in this sample may be carry-over from other donors' samples. Both conserved end residues are part of each CDR3. Fields, in order: CDR3 protein, CDR3 DNA, J gene, V gene, D gene, clone size. The D gene is left open where the match is weak. Only part of the rows carry a size: once, few, many, or a class if the clone is expanded.

cdr3_aa: CSVVWPEQYF
cdr3_nt: TGCAGCGTTGTCTGGCCCGAGCAGTACTTC
j_call: TRBJ2-7
v_call: TRBV29-1
d_call: NA
clone_size: many

cdr3_aa: CAISEGTGITEAFF
cdr3_nt: TGTGCCATCAGTGAGGGGACAGGGATCACTGAAGCTTTCTTT
j_call: TRBJ1-1
v_call: TRBV10-3
d_call: TRBD1
clone_size: many

cdr3_aa: CASSYGHTNEKLYF
cdr3_nt: TGCGCCAGCAGCTACGGGCACACTAATGAAAAACTGTATTTT
j_call: TRBJ1-4
v_call: TRBV5-1
d_call: NA
clone_size: NA

cdr3_aa: CASSKGSFPDTQYF
cdr3_nt: TGTGCCAGCAGCAAAGGTTCCTTCCCAGATACGCAGTATTTT
j_call: TRBJ2-3
v_call: TRBV21-1
d_call: NA
clone_size: NA

cdr3_aa: CSASKQAYEQYF
cdr3_nt: TGCAGTGCTAGTAAACAAGCCTACGAGCAGTACTTC
j_call: TRBJ2-7
v_call: TRBV20-1
d_call: NA
clone_size: few

cdr3_aa: CASSPRDRLRTDTQYF
cdr3_nt: TGTGCCAGCTCCCCACGGGACAGGTTACGAACAGATACGCAGTATTTT
j_call: TRBJ2-3
v_call: TRBV18
d_call: TRBD1
clone_size: many

cdr3_aa: CASSRNPQGTSEKLFF
cdr3_nt: TGTGCCAGCAGTAGGAACCCTCAGGGAACTAGTGAAAAACTGTTTTTT
j_call: TRBJ1-4
v_call: TRBV28
d_call: NA
clone_size: NA

cdr3_aa: CSVVAWEMNTEAFF
cdr3_nt: TGCAGCGTTGTCGCCTGGGAGATGAACACTGAAGCTTTCTTT
j_call: TRBJ1-1
v_call: TRBV29-1
d_call: NA
clone_size: NA

cdr3_aa: CSVERRLNTEAFF
cdr3_nt: TGCAGCGTTGAACGGAGGTTGAACACTGAAGCTTTCTTT
j_call: TRBJ1-1
v_call: TRBV29-1
d_call: NA
clone_size: many

cdr3_aa: CASSPGQLGELFF
cdr3_nt: TGTGCCAGCAGTCCCGGACAGCTCGGGGAGCTGTTTTTT
j_call: TRBJ2-2
v_call: TRBV7-6
d_call: NA
clone_size: NA

cdr3_aa: CASNHPVLDQPQHF
cdr3_nt: TGTGCCAGTAATCACCCCGTGTTGGATCAGCCCCAGCATTTT
j_call: TRBJ1-5
v_call: TRBV19
d_call: NA
clone_size: many

cdr3_aa: CSATQGGSNQPQHF
cdr3_nt: TGCAGCGCCACACAGGGGGGCAGCAATCAGCCCCAGCATTTT
j_call: TRBJ1-5
v_call: TRBV29-1
d_call: TRBD1
clone_size: few

cdr3_aa: CASSQDPRGPTGELFF
cdr3_nt: TGCGCCAGCAGCCAAGACCCCCGGGGGCCCACCGGGGAGCTGTTTTTT
j_call: TRBJ2-2
v_call: TRBV4-3
d_call: NA
clone_size: few

cdr3_aa: CASSLGGSRDISYEQYF
cdr3_nt: TGTGCCAGCAGCTTAGGAGGGAGCAGGGATATCTCCTACGAGCAGTACTTC
j_call: TRBJ2-7
v_call: TRBV11-2
d_call: NA
clone_size: NA

cdr3_aa: CASSLEADSYYGYTF
cdr3_nt: TGTGCCAGCAGTTTAGAGGCGGACAGCTACTATGGCTACACCTTC
j_call: TRBJ1-2
v_call: TRBV12-3/TRBV12-4
d_call: NA
clone_size: NA

cdr3_aa: CASSSRTESPLHF
cdr3_nt: TGTGCCAGCAGTTCGCGTACAGAGTCACCCCTCCACTTT
j_call: TRBJ1-6
v_call: TRBV27
d_call: NA
clone_size: few

cdr3_aa: CASTSGNYGYTF
cdr3_nt: TGTGCCAGCACCTCAGGGAACTATGGCTACACCTTC
j_call: TRBJ1-2
v_call: TRBV2
d_call: NA
clone_size: few

cdr3_aa: CSARAGGYYGYTF
cdr3_nt: TGCAGTGCTAGAGCAGGAGGGTACTATGGCTACACCTTC
j_call: TRBJ1-2
v_call: TRBV20-1
d_call: NA
clone_size: NA

cdr3_aa: CSARVTSGGPTDTQYF
cdr3_nt: TGCAGTGCTAGAGTTACTAGCGGGGGGCCCACAGATACGCAGTATTTT
j_call: TRBJ2-3
v_call: TRBV20-1
d_call: TRBD2
clone_size: few

cdr3_aa: CASRSERGSYNEQFF
cdr3_nt: TGTGCCAGCAGAAGTGAGCGGGGCTCCTACAATGAGCAGTTCTTC
j_call: TRBJ2-1
v_call: TRBV28
d_call: TRBD2
clone_size: many

cdr3_aa: CASSYSGGQANTEAFF
cdr3_nt: TGTGCCAGCAGTTACTCAGGGGGACAGGCCAACACTGAAGCTTTCTTT
j_call: TRBJ1-1
v_call: TRBV6-5
d_call: TRBD1
clone_size: many

cdr3_aa: CASSIPGHANEKLFF
cdr3_nt: TGTGCCAGTAGTATACCGGGACACGCTAATGAAAAACTGTTTTTT
j_call: TRBJ1-4
v_call: TRBV19
d_call: NA
clone_size: NA

cdr3_aa: CASRKADGGKDTGELFF
cdr3_nt: TGCGCCAGCAGAAAGGCTGACGGAGGAAAGGACACCGGGGAGCTGTTTTTT
j_call: TRBJ2-2
v_call: TRBV4-1
d_call: NA
clone_size: few

cdr3_aa: CASSHGTEAFF
cdr3_nt: TGTGCCAGCAGTCACGGGACAGAAGCTTTCTTT
j_call: TRBJ1-1
v_call: TRBV6-2/TRBV6-3
d_call: NA
clone_size: NA